The clone carrying this T cell receptor beta chain has more than one count but fewer than ten. This sample is part of a study of early T cells in non-severe SARS-CoV-2 infection. TCRdb used MiXCR to reprocess the 5' RACE reads, holding one entry per CDR3 protein. This sample carries 85,000 to 100,000 distinct CDR3 sequences, approximately 13% of them seen once, and the ten largest clones take approximately 2.3%. The germline V and J ends were trimmed by 2 bases and 2 bases, with 12 bases remaining between them. The CDR3 spans 15 residues. The germline V gene encodes CDR1 MNHEY and CDR2 SVGAGI. This chain links TRBV6-5 with TRBJ1-2; TRBD1 is a possible D gene (6 bases). The sequence came from an adult who was a healthcare worker with PCR-confirmed SARS-CoV-2 infection or an uninfected control (not recorded which). Specimen: whole blood. The CDR3 sequence: CASSYGGGHNYGYTF. The CDR3 region has the DNA TGTGCCAGCAGTTACGGCGGGGGGCACAACTATGGCTACACCTTC.